The text below deals with one T cell receptor beta chain. Per the study methods: For nucleated cells, counts were estimated from reference gene primer amplification. Sequencing used immunoSEQ multiplex PCR; TCRdb keeps in-frame clones, though not all of them. That table gives V, J and clone size, and the DNA gave D and trimming. The table has 40,000 to 45,000 clones, roughly 89% seen once. The record originates from a study of blood T cell repertoires in COVID-19. For the study at large: Sites across the United States, Italy and Spain contributed samples from acute and convalescent COVID-19. Nucleic acid was either cDNA or gDNA, and it came from T cells, B-cell-depleted T cells, or PBMCs.

CDR1 is SGHVS and CDR2 is FNYEAQ in the germline V gene. The CDR3 sequence is 14 residues long. V was pared by 5 bases and J by 6 bases, with 7 bases of the junction left unmatched. The specimen was peripheral blood. This clonotype was obtained from a man aged 50 to 59 with active COVID-19. The gene calls are TRBV7-6 and TRBJ2-1; 7 nucleotides line up with TRBD2. CDR3 region: CASSIQRGLNEQFF. The CDR3 DNA is TGTGCCAGCAGCATCCAGCGGGGCCTCAATGAGCAGTTCTTC.